This T cell receptor (beta chain) was identified in a study of shared clonotypes between healthy human individuals. A note on this clone: Its specificity is unknown.

Points from the study as a whole: Against clonotypes common to all four donors, non-shared ones had lower generation probabilities.

In the study's own analysis: ImmunoSEQ junction-only sequences lacked quality scores, so their filtering differed. Sequencing was performed with immunoSEQ multiplex PCR; in TCRdb, only in-frame clones are kept and a portion is missing. V and J calls and clone size are those listed in that table; D and trimming were worked out from the DNA. This sample carries roughly 650,000 clones, around 97% of them seen once, and the ten largest clones take about 0.06%. Donors, healthy HIV-negative adults, lacked recent acute infections or vaccinations. The germline CDR1 and CDR2 sequences are SEHNR and FQNEAQ (reference sequence). This CDR3 is 13 amino acids long. V was pared by 5 bases and J by 3 bases, with 3 bases of the junction left unmatched.

Sequencing was done on a sample of naive CD4+ T cells sorted from blood. Subset described: CD45RA+ positively selected. The rearrangement uses TRBV7-9 and TRBJ2-5; 7 nucleotides match TRBD2. This receptor was taken from a woman aged 25 to 45 in good health. For the CDR3, the DNA is TGTGCCAGCAGCCCGGCGGGGGAAGAGACCCAGTACTTC. Amino acids: CASSPAGEETQYF. Full variable domain (outside the CDR3, taken from reference TRBV7-9 and TRBJ2-5): DTGVSQNPRHKITKRGQNVTFRCDPISEHNRLYWYRQTLGQGPEFLTYFQNEAQLEKSRLLSDRFSAERPKGSFSTLEIQRTEQGDSAMYLCASSPAGEETQYFGPGTRLLVL.